The sequence of this T cell receptor beta chain was determined in a study of T cells in localized non-small cell lung cancer. Points from the study as a whole: Only one tumor region was sequenced, so heterogeneity remains possible. Adjacent lung had a median approximately 50 of the 100 largest tumor clones.

Clones were sequenced by immunoSEQ multiplex PCR, and TCRdb holds only the in-frame ones, with some missing. The data contain roughly 30,000 clones, around 93% of them singletons. With regard to this clone: Antigen: not known.

The length of the CDR3 is 13 residues. Trimming took off 5 bases at V and 1 base at J, with 8 bases between the two ends. Germline V CDR1 and CDR2: SGHAT, FQNNGV. The rearrangement joins TRBV11-2 to TRBJ1-1, with D possibly TRBD1 on 6 matching bases. The origin of this receptor is a man between 40 and 69 years old with stage II lung adenocarcinoma. The sample in question was PBMCs, obtained before any cancer treatment. CDR3 protein: CASSPQGNTEAFF. CDR3 sequence (DNA): TGTGCCAGCAGCCCACAGGGGAACACTGAAGCTTTCTTT. Looking up the rest from reference TRBV11-2 and TRBJ1-1 gives the full variable domain: EAGVAQSPRYKIIEKRQSVAFWCNPISGHATLYWYQQILGQGPKLLIQFQNNGVVDDSQLPKDRFSAERLKGVDSTLKIQPAKLEDSAVYLCASSPQGNTEAFFGQGTRLTVV.